This T cell receptor beta chain emerged from a study of T cell clonotyping in hematopoietic cell transplantation. Germline V CDR1 and CDR2: MDHEN, SYDVKM. Trimming left V 8 bases short and J 4 bases short, with 23 bases between. This CDR3 has 16 amino acids. Of note for this clone: Antigen: not known.

General study results and limits: Graft donor and pretransplant recipient Inverse Simpson Index values predicted broader posttransplant TCR diversity.

Profiling relied on immunoSEQ multiplex PCR, and the TCRdb table lists in-frame clones only, not all of them. The profile shows roughly 13,000 clones, roughly 64% of them singletons. The clonotype originates from a human donor who either received an allogeneic hematopoietic cell transplant for a myeloid malignancy or was a related donor (not recorded which). Some clones in this sample may be carry-over from other donors' samples. Source material: PBMCs. This rearrangement joins TRBV28 to TRBJ1-2, with a possible D match to TRBD1 (5 bases). Written as DNA, the CDR3 is TGTGCCAGCGGCCCCGTGGGGGGATCCGGGGGCTATGGCTACACCTTC. Translating it yields CASGPVGGSGGYGYTF.